Listed below are T cell receptor beta chains from one sample, sequenced in a study of beta chain features in type 1 diabetes. This table comes from immunoSEQ multiplex PCR, and its TCRdb copy is limited to in-frame clones, with some not included. The sample has around 340,000 clones; approximately 8% are singletons. The source material was central memory CD4+ T cells from blood. The origin of the receptors is a woman aged 18-29 years in good health. CDR3s include the opening cysteine and the closing phenylalanine or tryptophan. D genes are given only for firm matches. The listing skips clone size in some rows; elsewhere it reads once, few, many or a size class.

cdr3_nt,cdr3_aa,v_call,d_call,clone_size,j_call,cdr3_length
TGCGCCAGCAGCTTGGTGGGGGTCGTCGGCACCGGGGAGCTGTTTTTT,CASSLVGVVGTGELFF,TRBV5-1,NA,few,TRBJ2-2,16
TGTGCCAGCAGTTTGCGCCCGGGAGACAGCGGCTACACCTTC,CASSLRPGDSGYTF,TRBV6-6,NA,few,TRBJ1-2,14
TGCGCCAGCAGCCCAACTAGCGGGACTAACTACGAGCAGTACTTC,CASSPTSGTNYEQYF,TRBV5-1,TRBD2,NA,TRBJ2-7,15
TGTGCCAGCAGCTGGACTCAGAATGAGCAGTTCTTC,CASSWTQNEQFF,TRBV9,NA,NA,TRBJ2-1,12
TGTGCCAGCAGTTTCTCGGACAGGTACGAGCAGTACTTC,CASSFSDRYEQYF,TRBV27,TRBD1,NA,TRBJ2-7,13
TGTGCCAGCTCACCCCCGGGACTAGTTGGCTCAGATACGCAGTATTTT,CASSPPGLVGSDTQYF,TRBV18,TRBD2,many,TRBJ2-3,16
TGTGCCAGCAGCTTATACAAGCCGGGACAAAGCACAGATACGCAGTATTTT,CASSLYKPGQSTDTQYF,TRBV7-9,NA,NA,TRBJ2-3,17
TGTGCCAGCAGCTTATCGTCTAGCCATCCTTTCAATGAGCAGTTCTTC,CASSLSSSHPFNEQFF,TRBV7-3,NA,NA,TRBJ2-1,16
TGTGCCAGCAGCTCGGCGGCTAGCGGGAGATCAGAGCAGTTCTTC,CASSSAASGRSEQFF,TRBV5-4,TRBD2,many,TRBJ2-1,15
TGTGCCAGCAGTAAGCGGTCACAAGAGACCCAGTACTTC,CASSKRSQETQYF,TRBV27,NA,NA,TRBJ2-5,13
TGTGCCAGCAGCCCTGCGGGAGTATCCGGGGAGCTGTTTTTT,CASSPAGVSGELFF,TRBV4-2,TRBD2,NA,TRBJ2-2,14
TGTGCCAGCAGTCTACAGGCCGCGGCGCAGTACTTC,CASSLQAAAQYF,TRBV6-6,NA,NA,TRBJ2-7,12
TGTGCCAGCAGCACCCCGTACGGGACAGGCATGGACAATGAGCAGTTCTTC,CASSTPYGTGMDNEQFF,TRBV7-2,TRBD1,many,TRBJ2-1,17
TGTGCCAGCAGCGTAGATCCGACTCCCGGGGCCAACGTCCTGACTTTC,CASSVDPTPGANVLTF,TRBV9,NA,few,TRBJ2-6,16
TGTGCCATCAGCCGGACTGATCAAGAGACCCAGTACTTC,CAISRTDQETQYF,TRBV10-3,NA,few,TRBJ2-5,13
TGCGCCAGCAGTCGTCACCGGACAGGGGCGGGAGATACGCAGTATTTT,CASSRHRTGAGDTQYF,TRBV10-2,TRBD1,NA,TRBJ2-3,16
TGTGCCAGCAGTTTGGCGGGGAGGTTCGGTACTGAAGCTTTCTTT,CASSLAGRFGTEAFF,TRBV28,NA,NA,TRBJ1-1,15
TGCAGTGCTAGTTGGGGGTTGACCCAGTACTTC,CSASWGLTQYF,TRBV20-1,NA,NA,TRBJ2-5,11
TGTGCAAGTCGCCCTCCACGGGGACTCCGGGAGCTGTTTTTT,CASRPPRGLRELFF,TRBV12-2,NA,few,TRBJ2-2,14
TGTGCCAGCAGCCCAGGGGTCAGGGTCGGGACAGATACGCAGTATTTT,CASSPGVRVGTDTQYF,TRBV7-6,NA,few,TRBJ2-3,16
TGTGCCAGCAGCTTAGCTTCCCGGGCCACAGATACGCAGTATTTT,CASSLASRATDTQYF,TRBV11-2,NA,NA,TRBJ2-3,15
TGTGCCAGCTCCCCGGCCTCGACCTACGAGCAGTACTTC,CASSPASTYEQYF,TRBV18,NA,few,TRBJ2-7,13
TGTGCCAGCAGCTTATCGGGGGGAACAGATACGCAGTATTTT,CASSLSGGTDTQYF,TRBV5-5,TRBD2,NA,TRBJ2-3,14
TGTGCCAGCAGCCTGCGCGGGGACAGCCCAAGGAAACTGTTTTTT,CASSLRGDSPRKLFF,TRBV5-4,TRBD1,few,TRBJ1-4,15
TGTGCCAGCAGCTGGAATAGCGAAAATGAGCAGTTCTTC,CASSWNSENEQFF,TRBV5-4,NA,NA,TRBJ2-1,13
TGTGCCAGCAGTGAAGATCGAGGCTACAATGAGCAGTTCTTC,CASSEDRGYNEQFF,TRBV25-1,NA,NA,TRBJ2-1,14
TGTGCCAGCAGCTTATCCTTGGGAGGGGGCGGAAATCAGCCCCAGCATTTT,CASSLSLGGGGNQPQHF,TRBV7-2,TRBD1,few,TRBJ1-5,17